This TCR beta chain comes out of a study of T cell responses to AZD1222 COVID-19 vaccine. Findings and limits, study-wide: There were repertoire samples only from the period after the peak T cell response. Spike was spanned by vaccine-associated CD4 TCRs, with dominance at 160-218 and 743-854. Reportedly, close to half of spike-specific TCRs are directed against unmutated variant regions.

Profiled with immunoSEQ multiplex PCR; TCRdb holds only in-frame clones, not every one. The sample holds roughly 130,000 clones, 85% to 90% seen once. Between the trimmed V and J ends, which lost 5 bases and 7 bases, there was a span of 11 bases. Germline-derived CDR1 and CDR2 are SGHTA and FQGTGA. The CDR3 is 13 residues long. As concerns this clone: The antigen is not known.

This TCR came from an adult in good health. The chain recombines TRBV7-3 with TRBJ1-4; no definite D call. The sequenced sample was peripheral blood, obtained on day 0 of AZD1222 vaccination. In DNA form, the CDR3 reads TGTGCCAGCAGCCCCGGGCCGGGTGAAAAACTGTTTTTT. Translation: CASSPGPGEKLFF.